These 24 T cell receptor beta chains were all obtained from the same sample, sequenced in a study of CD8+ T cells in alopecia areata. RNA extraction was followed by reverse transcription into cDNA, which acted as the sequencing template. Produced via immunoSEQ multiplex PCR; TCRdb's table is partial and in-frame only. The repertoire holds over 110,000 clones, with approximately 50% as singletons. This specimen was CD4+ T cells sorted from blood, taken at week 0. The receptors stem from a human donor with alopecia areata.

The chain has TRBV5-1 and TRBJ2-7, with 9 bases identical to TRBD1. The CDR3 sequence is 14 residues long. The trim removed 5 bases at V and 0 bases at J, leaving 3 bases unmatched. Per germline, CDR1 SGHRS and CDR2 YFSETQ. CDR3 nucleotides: TGCGCCAGCAGAGGGACAGGGAACTCCTACGAGCAGTACTTC. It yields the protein CASRGTGNSYEQYF.

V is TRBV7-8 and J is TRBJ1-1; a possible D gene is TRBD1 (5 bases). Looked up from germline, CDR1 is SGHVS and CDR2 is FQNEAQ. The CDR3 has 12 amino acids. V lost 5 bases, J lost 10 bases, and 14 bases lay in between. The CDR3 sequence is CASSPVGLGAFF. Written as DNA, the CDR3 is TGTGCCAGCAGCCCCGTGGGGCTCGGAGCTTTCTTT.

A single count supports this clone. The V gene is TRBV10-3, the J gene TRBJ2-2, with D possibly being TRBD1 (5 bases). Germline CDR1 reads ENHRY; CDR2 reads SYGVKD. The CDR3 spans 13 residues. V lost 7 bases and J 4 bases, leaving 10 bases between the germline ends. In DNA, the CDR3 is TGTGCCATCAATCCAGGGCTCACCGGGGAGCTGTTTTTT. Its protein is CAINPGLTGELFF.

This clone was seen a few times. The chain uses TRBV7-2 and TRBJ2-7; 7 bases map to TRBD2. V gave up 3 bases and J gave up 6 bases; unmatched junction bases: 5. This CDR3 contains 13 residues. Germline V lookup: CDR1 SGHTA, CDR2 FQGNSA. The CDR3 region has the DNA TGTGCCAGCAGCTTTCGTGCGGGAGTCGAGCAGTACTTC. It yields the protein CASSFRAGVEQYF. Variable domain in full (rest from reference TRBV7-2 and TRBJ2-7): GAGVSQSPSNKVTEKGKDVELRCDPISGHTALYWYRQSLGQGLEFLIYFQGNSAPDKSGLPSDRFSAERTGGSVSTLTIQRTQQEDSAVYLCASSFRAGVEQYFGPGTRLTVT.

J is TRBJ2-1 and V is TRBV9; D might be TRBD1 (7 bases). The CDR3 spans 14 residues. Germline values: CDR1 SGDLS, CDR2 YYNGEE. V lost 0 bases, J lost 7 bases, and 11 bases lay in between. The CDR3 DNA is TGTGCCAGCAGCGTAGGGGCAGGGGGGAATGAGCAGTTCTTC. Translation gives CASSVGAGGNEQFF.

CDR3 bases: TGTGCCAGCAGCTTAGATCTAGCGGCATACAATGAGCAGTTCTTC. It yields the protein CASSLDLAAYNEQFF. The chain employs TRBV11-3 and TRBJ2-1; 7 nucleotides line up with TRBD2. J was trimmed by 4 bases and V by 0 bases; bases with no gene match: 3. CDR1 and CDR2 (germline): SGHNT, YENEEA. This CDR3 is built from 15 residues.

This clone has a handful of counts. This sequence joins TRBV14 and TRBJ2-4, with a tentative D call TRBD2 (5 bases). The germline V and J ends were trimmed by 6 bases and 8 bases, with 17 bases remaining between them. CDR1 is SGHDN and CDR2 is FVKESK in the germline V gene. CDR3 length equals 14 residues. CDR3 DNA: TGTGCCAGCAGTCCCCTGGGGAGTGGAGACATTCAGTACTTC. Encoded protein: CASSPLGSGDIQYF. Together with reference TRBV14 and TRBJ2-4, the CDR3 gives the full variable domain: EAGVTQFPSHSVIEKGQTVTLRCDPISGHDNLYWYRRVMGKEIKFLLHFVKESKQDESGMPNNRFLAERTGGTYSTLKVQPAELEDSGVYFCASSPLGSGDIQYFGAGTRLSVL.

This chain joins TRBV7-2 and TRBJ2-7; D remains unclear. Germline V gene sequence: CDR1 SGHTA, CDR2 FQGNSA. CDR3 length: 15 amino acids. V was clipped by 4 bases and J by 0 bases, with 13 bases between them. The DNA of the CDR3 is TGTGCCAGCAGCTCTCAGCTCGGGTTCTCCTACGAGCAGTACTTC. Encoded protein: CASSSQLGFSYEQYF. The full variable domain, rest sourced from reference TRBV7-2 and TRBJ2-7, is GAGVSQSPSNKVTEKGKDVELRCDPISGHTALYWYRQSLGQGLEFLIYFQGNSAPDKSGLPSDRFSAERTGGSVSTLTIQRTQQEDSAVYLCASSSQLGFSYEQYFGPGTRLTVT.

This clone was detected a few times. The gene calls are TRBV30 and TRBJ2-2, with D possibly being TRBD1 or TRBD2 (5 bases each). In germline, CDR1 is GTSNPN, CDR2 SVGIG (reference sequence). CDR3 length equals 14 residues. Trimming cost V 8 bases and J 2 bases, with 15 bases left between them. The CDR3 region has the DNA TGTGCCCTTCGTCGGGGCGCTAACACCGGGGAGCTGTTTTTT. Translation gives CALRRGANTGELFF.

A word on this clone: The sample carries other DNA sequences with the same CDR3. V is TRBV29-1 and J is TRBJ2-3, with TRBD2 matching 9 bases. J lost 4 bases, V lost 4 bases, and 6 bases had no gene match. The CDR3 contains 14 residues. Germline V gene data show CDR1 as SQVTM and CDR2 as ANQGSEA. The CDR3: CSVGGGRGADTQYF. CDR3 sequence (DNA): TGCAGCGTTGGGGGCGGGAGGGGCGCAGATACGCAGTATTTT.

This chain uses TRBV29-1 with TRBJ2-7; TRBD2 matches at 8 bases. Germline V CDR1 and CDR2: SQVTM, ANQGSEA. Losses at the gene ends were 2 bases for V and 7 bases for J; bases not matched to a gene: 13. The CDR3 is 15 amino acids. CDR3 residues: CSVERNAGGPGEQYF. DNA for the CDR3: TGCAGCGTTGAAAGAAACGCGGGGGGCCCGGGAGAGCAGTACTTC.

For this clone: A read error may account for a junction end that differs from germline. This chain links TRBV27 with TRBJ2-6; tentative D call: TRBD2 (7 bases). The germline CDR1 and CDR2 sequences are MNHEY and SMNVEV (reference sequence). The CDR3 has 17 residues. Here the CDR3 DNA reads TGTGCCAGCAGTTTATCGGGGATCACTGGGGGGGCCAACGTCCTGACCTTC. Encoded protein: CASSLSGITGGANVLTF.

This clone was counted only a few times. CDR3 DNA sequence: TGCAGCGCGGACGGAGGCACAGATACGCAGTATTTT. This encodes CSADGGTDTQYF. This rearrangement joins TRBV29-1 to TRBJ2-3; no definite D call. Germline loops: CDR1 SQVTM, CDR2 ANQGSEA. V lost 7 bases and J 1 base, leaving 9 bases between the germline ends. CDR3 length equals 12 residues.

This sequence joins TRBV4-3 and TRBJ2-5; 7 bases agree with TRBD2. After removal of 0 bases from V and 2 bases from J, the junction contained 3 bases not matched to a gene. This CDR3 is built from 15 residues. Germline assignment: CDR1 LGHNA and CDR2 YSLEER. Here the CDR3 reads CASSQDPGGQETQYF. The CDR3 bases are TGCGCCAGCAGCCAAGATCCGGGGGGACAAGAGACCCAGTACTTC.

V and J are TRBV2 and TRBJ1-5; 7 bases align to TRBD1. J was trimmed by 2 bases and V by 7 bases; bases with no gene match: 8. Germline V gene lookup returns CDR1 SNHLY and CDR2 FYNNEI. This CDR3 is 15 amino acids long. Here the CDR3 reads CASTPGGTGNQPQHF. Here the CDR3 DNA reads TGTGCCAGCACCCCCGGAGGGACAGGCAATCAGCCCCAGCATTTT.

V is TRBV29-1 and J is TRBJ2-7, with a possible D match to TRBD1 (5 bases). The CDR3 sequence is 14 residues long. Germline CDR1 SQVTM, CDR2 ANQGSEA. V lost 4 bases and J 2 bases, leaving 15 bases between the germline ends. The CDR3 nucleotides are TGCAGCGTTGCCCAGGGTCGAGGAGCCTACGAGCAGTACTTC. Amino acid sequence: CSVAQGRGAYEQYF.

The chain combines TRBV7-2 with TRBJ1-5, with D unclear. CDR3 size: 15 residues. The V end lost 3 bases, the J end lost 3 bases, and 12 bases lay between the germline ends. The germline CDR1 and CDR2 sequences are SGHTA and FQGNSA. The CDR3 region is CASSLTRADNQPQHF. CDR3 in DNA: TGTGCCAGCAGCTTGACTCGGGCCGACAATCAGCCCCAGCATTTT.

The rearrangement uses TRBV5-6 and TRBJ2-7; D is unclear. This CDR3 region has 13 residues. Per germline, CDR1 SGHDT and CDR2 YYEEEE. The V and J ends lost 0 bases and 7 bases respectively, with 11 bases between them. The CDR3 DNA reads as TGTGCCAGCAGCTTGGAACGGGTACGTGAGCAGTACTTC. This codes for CASSLERVREQYF. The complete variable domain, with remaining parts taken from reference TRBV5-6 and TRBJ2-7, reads DAGVTQSPTHLIKTRGQQVTLRCSPKSGHDTVSWYQQALGQGPQFIFQYYEEEERQRGNFPDRFSGHQFPNYSSELNVNALLLGDSALYLCASSLERVREQYFGPGTRLTVT.

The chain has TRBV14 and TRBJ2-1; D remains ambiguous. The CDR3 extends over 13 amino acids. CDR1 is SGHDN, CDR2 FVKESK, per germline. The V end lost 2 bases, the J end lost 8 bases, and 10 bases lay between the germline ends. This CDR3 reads CASSQRVEDEQFF. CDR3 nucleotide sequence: TGTGCCAGCAGCCAAAGGGTAGAGGATGAGCAGTTCTTC.

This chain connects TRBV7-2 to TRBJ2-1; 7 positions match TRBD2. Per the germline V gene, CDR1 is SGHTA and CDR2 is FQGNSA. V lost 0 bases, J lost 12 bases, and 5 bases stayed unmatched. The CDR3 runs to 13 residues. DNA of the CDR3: TGTGCCAGCAGCTTAGCATCGGGGGAGGGGCAGTTCTTC. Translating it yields CASSLASGEGQFF.

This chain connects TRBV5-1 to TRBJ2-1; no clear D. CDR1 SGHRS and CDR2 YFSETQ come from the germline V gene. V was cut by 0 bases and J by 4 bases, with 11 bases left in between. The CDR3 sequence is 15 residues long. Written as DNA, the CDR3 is TGCGCCAGCAGCTTGGCCTATGGGTCTTACAATGAGCAGTTCTTC. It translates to CASSLAYGSYNEQFF.

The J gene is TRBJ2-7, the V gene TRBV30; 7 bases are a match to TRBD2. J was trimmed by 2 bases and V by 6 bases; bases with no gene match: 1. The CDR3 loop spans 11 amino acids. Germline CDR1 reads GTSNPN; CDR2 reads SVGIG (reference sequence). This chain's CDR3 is CACLAAYEQYF. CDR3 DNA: TGTGCCTGTCTAGCGGCCTACGAGCAGTACTTC.

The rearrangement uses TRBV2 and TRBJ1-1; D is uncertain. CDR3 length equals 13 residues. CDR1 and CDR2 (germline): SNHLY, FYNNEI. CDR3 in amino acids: CARELPPSTEAFF. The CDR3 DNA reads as TGTGCTCGGGAACTACCTCCCAGCACTGAAGCTTTCTTT. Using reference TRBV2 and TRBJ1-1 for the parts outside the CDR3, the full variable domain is EPEVTQTPSHQVTQMGQEVILRCVPISNHLYFYWYRQILGQKVEFLVSFYNNEISEKSEIFDDQFSVERPDGSNFTLKIRSTKLEDSAMYFCARELPPSTEAFFGQGTRLTVV.

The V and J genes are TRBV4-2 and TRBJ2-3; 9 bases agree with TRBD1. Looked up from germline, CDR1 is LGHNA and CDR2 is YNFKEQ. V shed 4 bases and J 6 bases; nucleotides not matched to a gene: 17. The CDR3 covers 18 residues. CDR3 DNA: TGTGCCAGCAGCCGAGGGGGGGGACAGGGAGTATCGTCCGATACGCAGTATTTT. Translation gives CASSRGGGQGVSSDTQYF.